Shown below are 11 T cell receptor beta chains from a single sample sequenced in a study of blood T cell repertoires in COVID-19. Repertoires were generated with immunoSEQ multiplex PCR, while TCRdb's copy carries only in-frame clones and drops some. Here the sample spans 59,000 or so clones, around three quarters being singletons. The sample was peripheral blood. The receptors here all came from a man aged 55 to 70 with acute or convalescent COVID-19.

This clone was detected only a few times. The DNA for the CDR3 is TGTGCCAGCAGCCAAGATCGGGACTCTCACCCAGATACGCAGTATTTT. This codes for CASSQDRDSHPDTQYF. This chain links TRBV4-2 with TRBJ2-3; D is perhaps TRBD2 (6 bases). Germline CDR1 reads LGHNA; CDR2 reads YNFKEQ. This CDR3 comprises 16 residues. Between the trimmed V and J ends, which lost 0 bases and 4 bases, there was a span of 14 bases.

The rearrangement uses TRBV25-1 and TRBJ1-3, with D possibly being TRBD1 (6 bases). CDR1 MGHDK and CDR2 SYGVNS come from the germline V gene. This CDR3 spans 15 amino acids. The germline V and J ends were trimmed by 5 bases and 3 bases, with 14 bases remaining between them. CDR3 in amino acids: CASSPHGDIGNTIYF. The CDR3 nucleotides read TGTGCCAGCAGTCCCCATGGGGACATTGGAAACACCATATATTTT.

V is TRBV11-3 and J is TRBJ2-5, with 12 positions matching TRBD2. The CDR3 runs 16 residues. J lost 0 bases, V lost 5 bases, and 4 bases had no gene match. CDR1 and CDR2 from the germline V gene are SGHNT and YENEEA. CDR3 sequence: CASSLGLAGNQETQYF. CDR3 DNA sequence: TGTGCCAGCAGCCTCGGACTAGCGGGGAACCAAGAGACCCAGTACTTC.

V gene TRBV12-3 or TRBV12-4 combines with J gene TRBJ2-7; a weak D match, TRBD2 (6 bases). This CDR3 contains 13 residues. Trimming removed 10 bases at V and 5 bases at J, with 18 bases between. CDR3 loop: CANARGLFDEQYF. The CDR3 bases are TGTGCCAACGCCCGGGGACTTTTTGACGAGCAGTACTTC.

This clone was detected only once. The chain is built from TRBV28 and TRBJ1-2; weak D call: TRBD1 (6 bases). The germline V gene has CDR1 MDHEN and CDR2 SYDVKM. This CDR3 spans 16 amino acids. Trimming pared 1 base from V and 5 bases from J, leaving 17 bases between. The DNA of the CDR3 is TGTGCCAGCAGTTTATCCTCGCCAGGGGAAGGGTATGGCTACACCTTC. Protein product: CASSLSSPGEGYGYTF.

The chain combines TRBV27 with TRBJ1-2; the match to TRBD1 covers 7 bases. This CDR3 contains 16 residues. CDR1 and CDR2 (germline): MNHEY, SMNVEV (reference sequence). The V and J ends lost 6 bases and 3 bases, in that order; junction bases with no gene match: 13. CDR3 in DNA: TGTGCCAGCAGACCTGGCCAGGGGCAGGGGGACTATGGCTACACCTTC. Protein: CASRPGQGQGDYGYTF.

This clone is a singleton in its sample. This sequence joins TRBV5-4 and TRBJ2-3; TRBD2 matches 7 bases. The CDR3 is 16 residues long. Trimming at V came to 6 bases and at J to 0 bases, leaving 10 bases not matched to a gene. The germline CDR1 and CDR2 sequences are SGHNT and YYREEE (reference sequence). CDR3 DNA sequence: TGTGCCAGCAATGAAGCGGGACGTGCTAGCACAGATACGCAGTATTTT. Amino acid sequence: CASNEAGRASTDTQYF.

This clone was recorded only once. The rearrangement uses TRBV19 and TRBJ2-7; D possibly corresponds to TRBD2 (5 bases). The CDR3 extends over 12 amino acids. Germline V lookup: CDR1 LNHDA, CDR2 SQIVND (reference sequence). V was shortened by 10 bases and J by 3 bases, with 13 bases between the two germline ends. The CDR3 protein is CATQGRGYEQYF. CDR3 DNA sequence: TGTGCCACCCAAGGTCGGGGCTACGAGCAGTACTTC. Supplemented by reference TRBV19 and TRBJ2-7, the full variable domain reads DGGITQSPKYLFRKEGQNVTLSCEQNLNHDAMYWYRQDPGQGLRLIYYSQIVNDFQKGDIAEGYSVSREKKESFPLTVTSAQKNPTAFYLCATQGRGYEQYFGPGTRLTVT.

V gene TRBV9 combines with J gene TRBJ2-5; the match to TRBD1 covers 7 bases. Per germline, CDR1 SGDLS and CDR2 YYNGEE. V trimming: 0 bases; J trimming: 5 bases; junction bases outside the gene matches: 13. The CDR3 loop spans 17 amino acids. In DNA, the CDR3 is TGTGCCAGCAGCGTAGGAGGGGGCGCAGTATATGTGGAGACCCAGTACTTC. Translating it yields CASSVGGGAVYVETQYF.

In nucleotides, the CDR3 is TGTGCCAGCAGTCCCGGGGGGTTCTTC. It is translated as CASSPGGFF. The genes are TRBV12-3 or TRBV12-4 and TRBJ2-1, with D perhaps matching TRBD2 (6 bases). The CDR3 loop spans 9 amino acids. Trimming left V 5 bases short and J 15 bases short, with 8 bases between.

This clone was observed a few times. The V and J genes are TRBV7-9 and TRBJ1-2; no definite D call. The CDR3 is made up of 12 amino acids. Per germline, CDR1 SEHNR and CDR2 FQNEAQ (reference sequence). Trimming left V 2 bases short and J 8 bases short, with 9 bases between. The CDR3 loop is CASSLRGRGYTF. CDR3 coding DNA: TGTGCCAGCAGCTTACGAGGCCGCGGCTACACCTTC.